This TCR beta chain was identified during a study of shared clonotypes between healthy human individuals. Overall study findings and caveats: Non-shared clonotypes had lower generation probabilities than clonotypes shared by all four sorted-subset donors. Rarefaction showed that sequencing of sorted subsets was incomplete (despite large depth).

As to this clone: What it binds is unknown.

Deep was the level used in running the assay. Clones were sequenced by immunoSEQ multiplex PCR, and TCRdb holds only the in-frame ones, with some missing. The sample contains roughly 2 million clones, approximately 96% of which appear only once. Every one of the donors was a Caucasian adult that lived in Nashville, Tennessee. CDR3 size: 16 residues. The V gene end was trimmed by 2 bases and the J gene end by 3 bases; junction bases not matched to a gene: 7. Germline V gene lookup returns CDR1 SGHVS and CDR2 FQNEAQ. The TCR comes from a man aged 18 to 30 in good health. The sequencing sample was made of naive CD4+ T cells sorted from blood. Subset of the sample: CD45RA+ positively selected. The chain has TRBV7-8 and TRBJ2-1; 7 bases are a match to TRBD2. The CDR3 nucleotides read TGTGCCAGCAGCTTAAGTGCGGGGGTGCTCTACAATGAGCAGTTCTTC. Translating gives CASSLSAGVLYNEQFF.